This T cell receptor (beta chain) originates from a study of OX40 agonist ivuxolimab in advanced cancers. In the study overall: Two patients with cutaneous melanoma and one with hepatocellular carcinoma, three in total, showed partial responses.

The CDR3 loop spans 12 amino acids. The germline gives CDR1 SGHVS, CDR2 FQNEAQ. Trimming at V came to 3 bases and at J to 10 bases, leaving 3 bases not matched to a gene. Method: immunoSEQ multiplex PCR; TCRdb's copy keeps in-frame clones and lacks some. The data contain 66,000 or so clones, 60% to 80% of them singletons. The chain recombines TRBV7-8 with TRBJ1-5, with TRBD1 identical over 7 bases. The source is an adult with an advanced solid tumor such as melanoma, head and neck, liver or kidney cancer. This material consisted of CD4+ or CD8+ T cells sorted from blood, taken in a trial of the OX40 agonist ivuxolimab. The CDR3 nucleotides are TGTGCCAGCAGCTTTCGACAGGGCCCCCAGCATTTT. The encoded protein is CASSFRQGPQHF.